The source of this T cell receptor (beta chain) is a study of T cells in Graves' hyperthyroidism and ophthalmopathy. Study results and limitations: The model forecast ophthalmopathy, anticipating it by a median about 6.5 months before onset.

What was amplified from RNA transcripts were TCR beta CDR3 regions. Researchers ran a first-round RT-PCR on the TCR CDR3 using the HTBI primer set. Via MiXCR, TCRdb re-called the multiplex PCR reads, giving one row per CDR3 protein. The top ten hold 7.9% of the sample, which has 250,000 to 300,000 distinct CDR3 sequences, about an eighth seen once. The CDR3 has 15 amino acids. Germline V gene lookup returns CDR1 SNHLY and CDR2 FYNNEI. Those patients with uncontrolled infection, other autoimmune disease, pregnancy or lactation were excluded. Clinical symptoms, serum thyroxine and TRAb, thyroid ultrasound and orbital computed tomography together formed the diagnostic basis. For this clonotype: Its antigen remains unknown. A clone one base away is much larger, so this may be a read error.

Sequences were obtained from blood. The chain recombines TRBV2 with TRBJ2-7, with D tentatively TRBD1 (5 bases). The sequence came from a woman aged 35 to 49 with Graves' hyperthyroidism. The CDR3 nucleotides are TGTGCCAGCAGTGACGGCCGACAGAGCTCCTACGGGCAGTACTTC. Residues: CASSDGRQSSYGQYF.